The 31 T cell receptor beta chains reported below all come from one sample, sequenced in a study of T-cell reconstitution after alpha-beta-depleted transplantation in children. The library targeted TCRbeta and was prepared with unique molecular identifiers. Each CDR3 protein gets one entry after TCRdb re-called the PCR reads with MiXCR. The sample lists about 300,000 distinct CDR3 sequences; around a tenth were seen once. The material sequenced was PBMCs, taken before TCRalphabeta/CD19-depleted stem cell transplant. The receptor source for this set is a boy in the first two years of life with acute myeloid leukemia, due to receive a stem cell transplant.

This clonotype was found a few times. The chain is built from TRBV20-1 and TRBJ1-2, with D perhaps matching TRBD1 (5 bases). Germline V gene data show CDR1 as DFQATT and CDR2 as SNEGSKA (reference sequence). CDR3 length: 16 residues. V dropped 1 base and J dropped 2 bases, with 17 bases sitting between them. CDR3 loop: CSARGQAKGNNYGYTF. CDR3 nucleotides: TGCAGTGCTAGAGGCCAAGCTAAGGGGAACAACTATGGCTACACCTTC.

This clonotype was recorded at least ten times. The chain has TRBV4-2 and TRBJ2-2; D is perhaps TRBD1 (6 bases). This CDR3 has 15 residues. Germline V CDR1 and CDR2: LGHNA, YNFKEQ. V was trimmed by 4 bases and J by 5 bases, leaving 14 bases between them. CDR3 residues: CASSRAQGNTGELFF. The CDR3 DNA reads TGTGCCAGCAGCCGCGCACAGGGAAATACCGGGGAGCTGTTTTTT.

This clonotype has just a few counts. This sequence joins TRBV29-1 and TRBJ2-7; a weak D match, TRBD1 (6 bases). V lost 4 bases and J lost 0, with 19 bases in between. The CDR3 sequence is 16 residues long. Germline V lookup: CDR1 SQVTM, CDR2 ANQGSEA. The CDR3 DNA reads TGCAGCGTTGGGGAATACAGGGATAGGAGCTCCTACGAGCAGTACTTC. Protein: CSVGEYRDRSSYEQYF.

This clonotype was seen ten or more times. This chain uses TRBV2 with TRBJ1-2; 7 positions match TRBD1. V was pared by 3 bases and J by 2 bases, with 3 bases of the junction left unmatched. This CDR3 comprises 14 residues. Germline CDR1 is SNHLY and CDR2 is FYNNEI. In DNA, the CDR3 is TGTGCCAGCAGTGAGATAGGGGGCAACTATGGCTACACCTTC. Protein product: CASSEIGGNYGYTF. The full variable domain, completed using reference TRBV2 and TRBJ1-2, is EPEVTQTPSHQVTQMGQEVILRCVPISNHLYFYWYRQILGQKVEFLVSFYNNEISEKSEIFDDQFSVERPDGSNFTLKIRSTKLEDSAMYFCASSEIGGNYGYTFGSGTRLTVV.

Ten or more counts support this clonotype. The chain joins TRBV11-2 to TRBJ1-1, with a weak D call TRBD1 (5 bases). In germline, CDR1 is SGHAT, CDR2 FQNNGV. V was clipped by 6 bases and J by 0 bases, with 14 bases between them. CDR3 size: 15 residues. CDR3 coding DNA: TGTGCCAGCAGGAGCCGCGGGGGGATGAACACTGAAGCTTTCTTT. Translating gives CASRSRGGMNTEAFF.

The sample holds a few counts of this clonotype. The CDR3 nucleotides are TGCAGTGCTAGAGTTGCCGGGACTAGTCTCTCCGGGGAGCTGTTTTTT. This gives the protein CSARVAGTSLSGELFF. The chain carries TRBV20-1 and TRBJ2-2, with TRBD2 identical over 8 bases. The CDR3 extends over 16 amino acids. Germline trimming cut 1 base from V and 6 bases from J; bases unmatched to any gene: 10. Germline CDR1 and CDR2: DFQATT and SNEGSKA (reference sequence).

This clonotype was counted ten times or more. This chain connects TRBV5-5 to TRBJ1-6; 8 bases fit TRBD1. The junction had 9 bases not matched to a gene; V was cut back by 0 bases and J by 7 bases. The length of the CDR3 is 17 residues. From germline, CDR1 is SGHKS and CDR2 YYEKEE (reference sequence). CDR3 protein: CASSLVATGTGNSPLHF. CDR3 nucleotides: TGTGCCAGCAGCTTGGTGGCTACCGGGACAGGAAATTCACCCCTCCACTTT. The full variable domain, rest sourced from reference TRBV5-5 and TRBJ1-6, is DAGVTQSPTHLIKTRGQQVTLRCSPISGHKSVSWYQQVLGQGPQFIFQYYEKEERGRGNFPDRFSARQFPNYSSELNVNALLLGDSALYLCASSLVATGTGNSPLHFGNGTRLTVT.

The chain is built from TRBV7-2 and TRBJ2-3; the D is unclear. Germline V gene lookup returns CDR1 SGHTA and CDR2 FQGNSA. This CDR3 has 15 amino acids. V lost 11 bases and J lost 1, with 19 bases in between. The CDR3 sequence is CASKQRARGTDTQYF. DNA for the CDR3: TGTGCCTCCAAGCAAAGAGCGCGAGGCACAGATACGCAGTATTTT.

This clonotype came up a few times. The rearrangement uses TRBV28 and TRBJ2-4, with D possibly being TRBD1 (5 bases). The V gene's germline CDR1 is MDHEN and CDR2 SYDVKM. Trimming took off 7 bases at V and 0 bases at J, with 13 bases between the two ends. The CDR3 covers 15 residues. CDR3 sequence: CASTPTGLAKNIQYF. The CDR3 region has the DNA TGTGCCAGCACTCCTACAGGTTTAGCCAAAAACATTCAGTACTTC.

Many counts were recorded for this clonotype. The chain uses TRBV30 and TRBJ2-1; D gene ambiguous. The CDR3 has 15 residues. From germline, CDR1 is GTSNPN and CDR2 SVGIG (reference sequence). The V end lost 0 bases, the J end lost 2 bases, and 11 bases lay between the germline ends. CDR3 coding DNA: TGTGCCTGGAGTGTTTTTGCAGGACCCTACAATGAGCAGTTCTTC. Translated, it gives CAWSVFAGPYNEQFF.

This clonotype has a count of ten or more. This chain uses TRBV7-2 with TRBJ2-5; D might be TRBD2 (5 bases). The CDR3 runs to 15 residues. Trimming stripped 2 bases from V and 2 bases from J, with 12 bases between. Germline-derived CDR1 and CDR2 are SGHTA and FQGNSA. CDR3 sequence: CASSLSGLPQETQYF. For the CDR3, the DNA is TGTGCCAGCAGCTTAAGCGGACTCCCTCAAGAGACCCAGTACTTC. The entire variable domain, with the rest obtained from reference TRBV7-2 and TRBJ2-5, is as follows: GAGVSQSPSNKVTEKGKDVELRCDPISGHTALYWYRQSLGQGLEFLIYFQGNSAPDKSGLPSDRFSAERTGGSVSTLTIQRTQQEDSAVYLCASSLSGLPQETQYFGPGTRLLVL.

Turning to this clonotype: It is likely a read error, because the conserved phenylalanine at the end of the CDR3 is missing. This chain links TRBV9 with TRBJ2-1; maybe TRBD2 (6 bases). CDR3 length equals 17 residues. CDR1 and CDR2 from the germline V gene are SGDLS and YYNGEE. V was cut by 3 bases and J by 2 bases, with 18 bases left in between. CDR3 sequence (DNA): TGTGCCAGCAGCGCCCCCAGACTAGGGTTCCCCTACAATGAGCAGTTCGTC. This gives the protein CASSAPRLGFPYNEQFV.

The sample holds many counts of this clonotype. The rearrangement links TRBV29-1 to TRBJ2-1; 7 nucleotides align to TRBD2. This CDR3 comprises 14 residues. With 6 bases clipped from V and 0 bases from J, the junction kept 5 bases outside the gene matches. Germline loops: CDR1 SQVTM, CDR2 ANQGSEA. CDR3 amino acids: CSVYRTSSYNEQFF. In DNA form, the CDR3 reads TGCAGCGTGTACAGGACTAGCTCCTACAATGAGCAGTTCTTC.

DNA for the CDR3: TGTGCCAGCAGCTTGGTGTTAACAGAAGAGACCCAGTACTTC. This codes for CASSLVLTEETQYF. This chain joins TRBV5-5 and TRBJ2-5, with D unclear. The CDR3 has 14 residues. Trimming took 0 bases from V and 3 from J, leaving 9 bases between them. Germline CDR1 reads SGHKS; CDR2 reads YYEKEE (reference sequence).

There are many counts of this clonotype. The V gene is TRBV4-3, the J gene TRBJ2-7; D is perhaps TRBD2 (5 bases). The CDR3 runs 15 residues. Germline V lookup: CDR1 LGHNA, CDR2 YSLEER. V gave up 2 bases and J gave up 2 bases, with 13 bases separating them. The CDR3 DNA reads TGCGCCAGCAGCCAATGGAAGGAGGTGACCTACGAGCAGTACTTC. This translates into CASSQWKEVTYEQYF.

This clonotype has ten or more counts. The chain is built from TRBV27 and TRBJ1-5; a possible D gene is TRBD1 (5 bases). V lost 5 bases, J lost 3 bases, and 23 bases lay in between. Germline assignment: CDR1 MNHEY and CDR2 SMNVEV (reference sequence). The CDR3 is 18 residues long. Here the CDR3 reads CASSKGSWGRANNQPQHF. The CDR3 DNA sequence: TGTGCCAGCAGTAAAGGTTCCTGGGGCAGGGCGAACAATCAGCCCCAGCATTTT.

The chain carries TRBV7-9 and TRBJ2-1, with TRBD1 matching over 9 bases. Germline lookup yields CDR1 SEHNR and CDR2 FQNEAQ (reference sequence). CDR3 size: 16 residues. J was trimmed by 2 bases and V by 2 bases; bases with no gene match: 4. CDR3 in amino acids: CASSLRWTGAYNEQFF. The DNA of the CDR3 is TGTGCCAGCAGCTTACGGTGGACAGGGGCCTACAATGAGCAGTTCTTC.

This clonotype was seen a few times. The V gene is TRBV24-1, the J gene TRBJ2-2; perhaps D is TRBD1 or TRBD2 (5 bases each). V lost 7 bases, J lost 0 bases, and 14 bases lay in between. The germline gives CDR1 KGHDR, CDR2 SFDVKD. The CDR3 length is 16 residues. CDR3 amino acids: CATSRPGTPNTGELFF. The CDR3 DNA follows: TGTGCCACCAGCCGTCCCGGGACCCCGAACACCGGGGAGCTGTTTTTT.

This clonotype showed up many times. This chain connects TRBV4-3 to TRBJ1-4; D not certain. The CDR3 is made up of 14 amino acids. Germline CDR1 LGHNA, CDR2 YSLEER. V shed 4 bases and J shed 14 bases, with 20 bases lying between them. The CDR3 spells CASSPRQERGGLFF. In nucleotides, the CDR3 is TGCGCCAGCAGCCCGCGGCAGGAGAGAGGTGGGCTGTTTTTT.

Details on this clonotype: A much larger clone lies one base from this, so it may be a read error. This chain connects TRBV28 to TRBJ2-7; 9 bases are a match to TRBD1. This CDR3 has 15 residues. Looked up from germline, CDR1 is MDHEN and CDR2 is SYDVKM. This chain's CDR3 is CASSLYRDREHEQYF. In DNA, the CDR3 is TGTGCCAGTAGTTTATACCGGGACAGGGAACACGAGCAGTACTTC. Based on the CDR3 plus reference TRBV28 and TRBJ2-7, the full variable domain is DVKVTQSSRYLVKRTGEKVFLECVQDMDHENMFWYRQDPGLGLRLIYFSYDVKMKEKGDIPEGYSVSREKKERFSLILESASTNQTSMYLCASSLYRDREHEQYFGPGTRLTVT.

This clonotype was seen a handful of times. The chain joins TRBV11-2 to TRBJ2-1; D possibly corresponds to TRBD2 (5 bases). V shed 5 bases and J shed 5 bases, with 10 bases lying between them. The CDR3 contains 13 residues. The germline V gene encodes CDR1 SGHAT and CDR2 FQNNGV. CDR3 coding DNA: TGTGCCAGCAGCCCCGGACTCGACAATGAGCAGTTCTTC. This translates into CASSPGLDNEQFF.

The sample holds a few counts of this clonotype. The CDR3 nucleotides read TGTGCCAGCAGCTTAGCGTTTCGATTGGAGACCCAGTACTTC. Translation: CASSLAFRLETQYF. This chain links TRBV7-2 with TRBJ2-5; D gene uncertain. CDR3 length: 14 amino acids. V was pared by 0 bases and J by 5 bases, with 10 bases between. Germline V gene sequence: CDR1 SGHTA, CDR2 FQGNSA.

On this clonotype itself: At one boundary the junction diverges from the germline segment, which might be a read error. The rearrangement joins TRBV27 to TRBJ2-1; D may be TRBD2 (6 bases). This CDR3 spans 19 amino acids. Germline V lookup: CDR1 MNHEY, CDR2 SMNVEV (reference sequence). CDR3 bases: TGTGCCAGCTGTTTTTCCGGGACTGGCGTTCGCAGCTCCTACAATGAGCAGTTCTTC. Protein product: CASCFSGTGVRSSYNEQFF.

This clonotype was observed many times. The chain has TRBV20-1 and TRBJ2-7; 8 nucleotides agree with TRBD2. CDR1 is DFQATT and CDR2 is SNEGSKA in the germline V gene (reference sequence). The CDR3 totals 12 residues. The chain's CDR3 is CSKRGPAYEQYF. For the CDR3, the DNA is TGCAGCAAGCGGGGGCCTGCCTACGAGCAGTACTTC.

The sample holds a few counts of this clonotype. The CDR3 region is CASSQLGPRLNEQFF. The CDR3 DNA is TGTGCCAGCAGCCAACTGGGACCCCGGTTAAATGAGCAGTTCTTC. The chain links TRBV14 to TRBJ2-1, with D tentatively TRBD1 or TRBD2 (5 bases each). The V and J ends lost 2 bases and 7 bases respectively, with 15 bases between them. This CDR3 spans 15 amino acids. Per the germline V gene, CDR1 is SGHDN and CDR2 is FVKESK.

The genes are TRBV5-1 and TRBJ2-7; no clear D. Trimming stripped 4 bases from V and 2 bases from J, with 13 bases between. The CDR3 runs to 14 residues. Germline CDR1 is SGHRS and CDR2 is YFSETQ. The CDR3 spells CASSGADGTYEQYF. The CDR3 nucleotides are TGCGCCAGCAGCGGAGCCGACGGTACCTACGAGCAGTACTTC. Supplemented by reference TRBV5-1 and TRBJ2-7, the full variable domain reads KAGVTQTPRYLIKTRGQQVTLSCSPISGHRSVSWYQQTPGQGLQFLFEYFSETQRNKGNFPGRFSGRQFSNSRSEMNVSTLELGDSALYLCASSGADGTYEQYFGPGTRLTVT.

The chain employs TRBV6-2 or TRBV6-3 and TRBJ1-2; D gene uncertain. Germline CDR1 MNHEY, CDR2 SVGEGT. The CDR3 length is 12 residues. The V gene lost 0 bases and the J gene lost 5 bases, with 4 bases spanning the gap. CDR3 in DNA: TGTGCCAGCAGTTACTCGGAGTATGGCTACACCTTC. Translated, it gives CASSYSEYGYTF.

This clonotype was counted a few times. The rearrangement joins TRBV24-1 to TRBJ2-1, with TRBD2 identical over 12 bases. The CDR3 is 17 residues long. V lost 3 bases to trimming and J lost 3 bases; unmatched junction nucleotides: 5. CDR1 and CDR2 from the germline V gene are KGHDR and SFDVKD. CDR3 DNA: TGTGCCACCAGTGATCCCCGACTAGCGGGGGTCTACAATGAGCAGTTCTTC. This encodes CATSDPRLAGVYNEQFF.

This clonotype came up many times. The chain's CDR3 is CASSDGYQETQYF. Written as DNA, the CDR3 is TGTGCCAGCAGTGATGGGTACCAAGAGACCCAGTACTTC. The chain employs TRBV12-3 or TRBV12-4 and TRBJ2-5; D not certain. This CDR3 has 13 amino acids. The germline V and J ends were trimmed by 5 bases and 0 bases, with 7 bases remaining between them.

This clonotype was counted a few times. This chain links TRBV18 with TRBJ2-7; D is unresolved. Per the germline V gene, CDR1 is KGHSH and CDR2 is LQKENI. The CDR3 covers 11 residues. Trimming left V 1 base short and J 5 bases short, with 3 bases between. The CDR3, as DNA: TGTGCCAGCTCACCACTCCACGAGCAGTACTTC. Its protein is CASSPLHEQYF.

This clonotype was seen at least ten times. The rearrangement links TRBV7-9 to TRBJ2-1; possible D gene TRBD1, 5 bases. CDR3 length: 13 residues. The V and J ends lost 5 bases and 12 bases respectively, with 17 bases between them. CDR1 and CDR2 from the germline V gene are SEHNR and FQNEAQ (reference sequence). The CDR3 protein is CASSVPFGAGQFF. The CDR3 DNA sequence: TGTGCCAGCAGCGTCCCCTTTGGGGCAGGGCAGTTCTTC.